A selection of T cell receptor beta chains follows, all from one sample in a study of blood T cells in healthy people across ages. MiXCR, run by TCRdb on the 5' RACE reads, gives a single entry per CDR3 protein. Of about 1.8 million distinct CDR3 sequences listed, around 48% are singletons. The sequenced sample consisted of blood. These receptors all stem from a woman between 40 and 55 years old in good health. Each CDR3 is given with its conserved first and last residue. Each record gives: D gene, V gene, clone size, J gene, CDR3 DNA, CDR3 protein. D genes are given only for firm matches. Size is stated for part of the rows, as once, few or many counts, or as a class when the clone is expanded.

>.|TRBV7-2|.|TRBJ1-2
TGTGCCAGCACCACTTACGGTCCTGGAGGGCCCCTCGGTGGCTACACCTTC
CASTTYGPGGPLGGYTF
>.|TRBV7-2|.|TRBJ2-1
TGTGCCAGCAGCTTAAAGCAGGGTGTCAGTGAGCAGTTCTTC
CASSLKQGVSEQFF
>.|TRBV7-2|many|TRBJ1-5
TGTGCCAGCAGTTCAGGAGGGGGAAATCAGCCCCAGCATTTT
CASSSGGGNQPQHF
>TRBD1|TRBV20-1|.|TRBJ2-4
TGCAGTGCTAGAGTTTCAGGGGGCGAGTCCAAAAACATTCAGTACTTC
CSARVSGGESKNIQYF
>.|TRBV2|.|TRBJ1-4
TGTGCCAGCAGTGTACGGAGGGATGAAAAACTGTTTTTT
CASSVRRDEKLFF
>.|TRBV24-1|.|TRBJ2-5
TGTGCCACCAGTGATACCGGAAGACGAGAGACCCAGTACTTC
CATSDTGRRETQYF
>TRBD2|TRBV7-9|few|TRBJ2-1
TGTGCCAGCAGCTTAGGGACGGCGGCTAGCGGGGTAGGTGATGAGCAGTTCTTC
CASSLGTAASGVGDEQFF
>.|TRBV28|.|TRBJ1-2
TGTGCCAGCAGTTCTGGTCTTGGCTACACCTTC
CASSSGLGYTF
>.|TRBV12-3/TRBV12-4|few|TRBJ2-3
TGTGCCAGCAGTTTTTCGGAACTGGGCACAGATACGCAGTATTTT
CASSFSELGTDTQYF
>.|TRBV12-3/TRBV12-4|.|TRBJ2-7
TGTGCCAGCAGTCCCATAGATGGGACCCCCTACGAGCAGTACTTC
CASSPIDGTPYEQYF
>.|TRBV10-3|.|TRBJ2-1
TGTGCCACGGGACCGTACTACAATGAGCAGTTCTTC
CATGPYYNEQFF
>TRBD1|TRBV6-6|.|TRBJ2-1
TGTGCCAGCAGGCTCCGGGACAGGGGTGGCGATGAGCAGTTCTTC
CASRLRDRGGDEQFF
>TRBD1|TRBV5-6|.|TRBJ2-3
TGTGCCAGCAGCTTCGGGACAGGGGGATCGGATACGCAGTATTTT
CASSFGTGGSDTQYF
>TRBD1|TRBV6-6|.|TRBJ1-2
TGTGCCAGCAGTTACACCGGACAGGGGACCTATGGCTACACCTTC
CASSYTGQGTYGYTF
>TRBD2|TRBV12-3/TRBV12-4|.|TRBJ2-7
TGTGCCAGCAGCGGACTAGCGGGATTGATACGGGCCCAGTACTTC
CASSGLAGLIRAQYF
>TRBD2|TRBV4-2|few|TRBJ2-3
TGTGCCAGCAGCCGTGGGGGGGAGAACACAGATACGCAGTATTTT
CASSRGGENTDTQYF
>.|TRBV28|.|TRBJ2-5
TGTGCCAGCAGTCAGGCAGGGTTTCGGGAGACCCAGTACTTC
CASSQAGFRETQYF
>TRBD1|TRBV7-2|many|TRBJ2-7
TGTGCCAGCAGCTTAGCCGGACAGGGGCCCTACGAGCAGTACTTC
CASSLAGQGPYEQYF
>.|TRBV7-9|.|TRBJ1-2
TGTGCCAGCAGCTCTTCGTCCGGGACTCAATCTTACACCTTC
CASSSSSGTQSYTF
>TRBD2|TRBV7-2|.|TRBJ2-5
TGTGCCAGCAGCTTAGCTCAATCGGGTCGCGGGGGGGCGGGGGAGACCCAGTACTTC
CASSLAQSGRGGAGETQYF
>.|TRBV7-9|.|TRBJ2-6
TGTGCCAGCAGCCAAACACCGGGCTCTGGGGCCAACGTCCTGACTTTC
CASSQTPGSGANVLTF
>.|TRBV20-1|once|TRBJ2-1
TGCAGTCCACCGTCCAAGACCTACAATGAGCAGTTCTTC
CSPPSKTYNEQFF
>TRBD1|TRBV7-2|.|TRBJ1-2
TGTGCCAGCAGCAAGGGGACAGGTGAAGGGAGAGGCTACACCTTC
CASSKGTGEGRGYTF
>TRBD1|TRBV20-1|few|TRBJ1-2
TGCAGTGCCAGGGACAGCAGGAACTATGGCTACACCTTC
CSARDSRNYGYTF
>.|TRBV6-5|.|TRBJ2-1
TGTGTCAGCAGTTACTCCCAGGGGCCAAGCTCCTACAATGAGCAGTTCTTC
CVSSYSQGPSSYNEQFF
>TRBD1|TRBV7-2|.|TRBJ2-4
TGTGCCAGCAGCCGGGACAGGGTAGTGGGGGAGCAGTACTTC
CASSRDRVVGEQYF
>.|TRBV28|.|TRBJ2-4
TGTGCCAGCAGTTTCACAAGGGGCGCTGGAAACATTCAGTACTTC
CASSFTRGAGNIQYF
>.|TRBV7-2|few|TRBJ2-5
TGTGCCAGCACCCACCTTGGGCCGAGGGGAGAGACCCAGTACTTC
CASTHLGPRGETQYF
>.|TRBV12-3/TRBV12-4|.|TRBJ2-7
TGTGCCAGCAGTTTATTTGGCGAGAGCTCCAGGGAGCAGTACTTC
CASSLFGESSREQYF
>TRBD1|TRBV6-1|few|TRBJ2-7
TGTGCCAGCCGTACAGGGGGTTTCTACGAGCAGTACTTC
CASRTGGFYEQYF